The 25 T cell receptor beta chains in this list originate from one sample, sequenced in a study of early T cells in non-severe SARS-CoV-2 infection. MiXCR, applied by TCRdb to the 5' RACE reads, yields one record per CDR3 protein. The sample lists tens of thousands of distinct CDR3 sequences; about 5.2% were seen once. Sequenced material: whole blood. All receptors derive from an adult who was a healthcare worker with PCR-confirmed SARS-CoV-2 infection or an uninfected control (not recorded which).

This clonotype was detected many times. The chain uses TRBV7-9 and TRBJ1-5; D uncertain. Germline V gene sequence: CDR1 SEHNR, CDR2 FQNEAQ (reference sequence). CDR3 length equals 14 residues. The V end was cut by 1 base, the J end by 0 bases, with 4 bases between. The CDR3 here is CASSLGVSNQPQHF. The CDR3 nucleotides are TGTGCCAGCAGCTTAGGTGTTAGCAATCAGCCCCAGCATTTT.

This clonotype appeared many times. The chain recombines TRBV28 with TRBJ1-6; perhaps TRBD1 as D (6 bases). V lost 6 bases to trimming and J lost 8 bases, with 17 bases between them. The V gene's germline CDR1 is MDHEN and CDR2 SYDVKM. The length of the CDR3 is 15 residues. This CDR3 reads CASRVQGIGYSPLHF. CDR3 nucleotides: TGTGCCAGCAGGGTACAGGGTATTGGCTATTCACCCCTCCACTTT.

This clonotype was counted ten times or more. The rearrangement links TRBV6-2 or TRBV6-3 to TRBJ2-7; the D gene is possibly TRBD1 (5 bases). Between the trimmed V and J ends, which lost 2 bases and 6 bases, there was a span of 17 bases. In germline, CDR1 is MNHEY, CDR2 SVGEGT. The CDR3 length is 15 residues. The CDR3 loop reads CASSYIWGRESEQYF. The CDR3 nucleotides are TGTGCCAGCAGTTACATTTGGGGCAGGGAAAGCGAGCAGTACTTC.

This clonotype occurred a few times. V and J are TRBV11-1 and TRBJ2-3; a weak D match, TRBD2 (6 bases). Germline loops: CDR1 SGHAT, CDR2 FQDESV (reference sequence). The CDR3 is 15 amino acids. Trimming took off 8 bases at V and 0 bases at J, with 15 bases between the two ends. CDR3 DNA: TGTGCCAGCGTTAGCTCCGGGGGAAGCACAGATACGCAGTATTTT. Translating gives CASVSSGGSTDTQYF.

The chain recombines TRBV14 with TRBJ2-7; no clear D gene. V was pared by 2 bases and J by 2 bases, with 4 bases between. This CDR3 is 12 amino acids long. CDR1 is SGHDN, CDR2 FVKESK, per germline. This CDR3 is CASSQSPYEQYF. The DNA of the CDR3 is TGTGCCAGCAGCCAATCCCCCTACGAGCAGTACTTC.

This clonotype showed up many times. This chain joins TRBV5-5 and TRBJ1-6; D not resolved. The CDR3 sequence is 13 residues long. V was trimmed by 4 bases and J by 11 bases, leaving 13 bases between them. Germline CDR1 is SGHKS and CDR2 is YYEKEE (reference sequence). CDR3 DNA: TGTGCCAGCAGCCGTTTACAGTTACCACCCCTCCACTTT. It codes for CASSRLQLPPLHF.

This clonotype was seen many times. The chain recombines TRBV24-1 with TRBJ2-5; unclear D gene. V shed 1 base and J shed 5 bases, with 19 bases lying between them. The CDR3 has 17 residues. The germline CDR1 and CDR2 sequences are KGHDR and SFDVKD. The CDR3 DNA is TGTGCCACCAGTGATTTTAAATTTAAGTTACTGCTTGAGACCCAGTACTTC. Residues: CATSDFKFKLLLETQYF.

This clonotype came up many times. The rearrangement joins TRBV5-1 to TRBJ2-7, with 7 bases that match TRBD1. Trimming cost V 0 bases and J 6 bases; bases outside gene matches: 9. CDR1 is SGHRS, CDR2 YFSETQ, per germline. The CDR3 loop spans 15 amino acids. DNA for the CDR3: TGCGCCAGCAGCTTGGGGCCAGGGGGTAAGGTCGAGCAGTACTTC. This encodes CASSLGPGGKVEQYF. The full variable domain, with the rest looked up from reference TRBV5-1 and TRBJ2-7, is KAGVTQTPRYLIKTRGQQVTLSCSPISGHRSVSWYQQTPGQGLQFLFEYFSETQRNKGNFPGRFSGRQFSNSRSEMNVSTLELGDSALYLCASSLGPGGKVEQYFGPGTRLTVT.

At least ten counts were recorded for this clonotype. The CDR3 sequence: CASSRTRLAGQGTGELFF. For the CDR3, the DNA is TGTGCCAGCAGCCGGACCCGACTAGCGGGACAGGGAACCGGGGAGCTGTTTTTT. The chain has TRBV11-2 and TRBJ2-2, with 11 positions matching TRBD2. Trimming cost V 5 bases and J 5 bases; bases outside gene matches: 13. This CDR3 contains 18 residues. The germline V gene has CDR1 SGHAT and CDR2 FQNNGV.

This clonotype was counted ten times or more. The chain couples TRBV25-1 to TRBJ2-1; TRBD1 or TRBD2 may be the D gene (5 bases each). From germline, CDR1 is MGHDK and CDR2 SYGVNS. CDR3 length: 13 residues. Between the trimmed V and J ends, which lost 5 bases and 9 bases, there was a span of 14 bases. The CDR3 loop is CASSFRDVGEQFF. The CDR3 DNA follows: TGTGCCAGCAGTTTCCGGGACGTCGGTGAGCAGTTCTTC.

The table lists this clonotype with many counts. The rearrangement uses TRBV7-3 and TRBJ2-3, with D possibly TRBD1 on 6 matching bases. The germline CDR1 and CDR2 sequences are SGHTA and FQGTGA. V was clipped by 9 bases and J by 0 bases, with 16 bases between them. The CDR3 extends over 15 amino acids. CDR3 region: CASRLGAGSTDTQYF. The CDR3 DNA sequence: TGTGCCAGTAGATTGGGGGCCGGGAGCACAGATACGCAGTATTTT. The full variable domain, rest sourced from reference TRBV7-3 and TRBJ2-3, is GAGVSQTPSNKVTEKGKYVELRCDPISGHTALYWYRQSLGQGPEFLIYFQGTGAADDSGLPNDRFFAVRPEGSVSTLKIQRTERGDSAVYLCASRLGAGSTDTQYFGPGTRLTVL.

The CDR3 coding sequence is TGCGCCAGCAGCCAAGAGGGGGCTAGCGGGGGCAATGAGCAGTTCTTC. Its translation: CASSQEGASGGNEQFF. This sequence joins TRBV4-1 and TRBJ2-1, with 10 bases that match TRBD2. The V segment lost 0 bases and the J segment 6 bases; nucleotides outside the gene matches: 5. Germline CDR1 and CDR2: MGHRA and YSYEKL. This CDR3 has 16 amino acids.

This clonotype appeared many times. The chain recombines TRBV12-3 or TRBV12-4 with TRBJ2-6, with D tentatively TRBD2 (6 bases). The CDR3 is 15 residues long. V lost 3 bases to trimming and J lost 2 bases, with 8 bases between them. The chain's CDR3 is CASSLWGAGANVLTF. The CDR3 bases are TGTGCCAGCAGTTTGTGGGGGGCTGGGGCCAACGTCCTGACTTTC.

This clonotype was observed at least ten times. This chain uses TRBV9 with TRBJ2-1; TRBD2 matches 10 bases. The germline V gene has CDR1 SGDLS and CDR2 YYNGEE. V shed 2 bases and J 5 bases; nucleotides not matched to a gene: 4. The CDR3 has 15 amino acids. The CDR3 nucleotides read TGTGCCAGCAGCGTGAGGCTAGCGGGAGACAATGAGCAGTTCTTC. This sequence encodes CASSVRLAGDNEQFF.

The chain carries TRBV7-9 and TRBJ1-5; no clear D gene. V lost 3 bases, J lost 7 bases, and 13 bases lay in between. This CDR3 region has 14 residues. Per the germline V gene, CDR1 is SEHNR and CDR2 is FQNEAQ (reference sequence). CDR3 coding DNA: TGTGCCAGCAGCTTTTCCACTGGGATCCAGCCCCAGCATTTT. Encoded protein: CASSFSTGIQPQHF. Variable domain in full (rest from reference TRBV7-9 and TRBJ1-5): DTGVSQNPRHKITKRGQNVTFRCDPISEHNRLYWYRQTLGQGPEFLTYFQNEAQLEKSRLLSDRFSAERPKGSFSTLEIQRTEQGDSAMYLCASSFSTGIQPQHFGDGTRLSIL.

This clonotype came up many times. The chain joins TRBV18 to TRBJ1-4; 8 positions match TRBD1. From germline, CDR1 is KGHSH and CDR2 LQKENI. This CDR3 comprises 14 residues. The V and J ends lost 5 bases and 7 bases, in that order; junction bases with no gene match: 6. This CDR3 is CASSKDRGTEKLFF. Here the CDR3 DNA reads TGTGCCAGCTCAAAAGACAGGGGAACTGAAAAACTGTTTTTT.

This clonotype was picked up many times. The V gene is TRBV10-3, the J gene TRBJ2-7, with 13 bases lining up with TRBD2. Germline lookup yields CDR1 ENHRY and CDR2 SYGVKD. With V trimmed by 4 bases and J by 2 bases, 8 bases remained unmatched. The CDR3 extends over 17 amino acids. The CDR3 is CAISAGLAGLGPYEQYF. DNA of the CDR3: TGTGCCATCAGTGCGGGACTAGCGGGACTCGGGCCCTACGAGCAGTACTTC.

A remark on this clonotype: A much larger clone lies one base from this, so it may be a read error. CDR3 loop: CASSPFRGVSSCEQYF. DNA of the CDR3: TGTGCCAGCAGTCCCTTCCGGGGAGTAAGCTCCTGCGAGCAGTACTTC. This sequence joins TRBV28 and TRBJ2-7; D possibly corresponds to TRBD2 (5 bases). CDR3 length equals 16 residues. Germline V CDR1 and CDR2: MDHEN, SYDVKM.

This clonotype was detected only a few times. The CDR3 bases are TGCAGTCCACAAACACAAGACCGATCGCAGTTCTTC. Protein sequence: CSPQTQDRSQFF. This sequence joins TRBV20-1 and TRBJ2-1, with D unresolved. Trimming took off 8 bases at V and 12 bases at J, with 20 bases between the two ends. This CDR3 has 12 residues. Germline CDR1 is DFQATT and CDR2 is SNEGSKA (reference sequence).

This CDR3 reads CASTWTIGNTIYF. The CDR3 nucleotides are TGTGCCAGCACTTGGACAATTGGAAACACCATATATTTT. The rearrangement uses TRBV2 and TRBJ1-3, with TRBD1 as a possible D gene (5 bases). This CDR3 is 13 amino acids long. V dropped 7 bases and J dropped 3 bases, with 10 bases sitting between them. Germline V CDR1 and CDR2: SNHLY, FYNNEI.

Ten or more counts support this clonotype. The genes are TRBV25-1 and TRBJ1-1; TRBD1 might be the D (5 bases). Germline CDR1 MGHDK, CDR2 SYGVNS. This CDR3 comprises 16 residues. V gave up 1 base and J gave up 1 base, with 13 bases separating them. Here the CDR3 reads CASSESPGQQNTEAFF. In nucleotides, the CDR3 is TGTGCCAGCAGTGAATCACCGGGGCAGCAGAACACTGAAGCTTTCTTT. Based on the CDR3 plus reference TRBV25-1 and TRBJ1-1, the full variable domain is EADIYQTPRYLVIGTGKKITLECSQTMGHDKMYWYQQDPGMELHLIHYSYGVNSTEKGDLSSESTVSRIRTEHFPLTLESARPSHTSQYLCASSESPGQQNTEAFFGQGTRLTVV.

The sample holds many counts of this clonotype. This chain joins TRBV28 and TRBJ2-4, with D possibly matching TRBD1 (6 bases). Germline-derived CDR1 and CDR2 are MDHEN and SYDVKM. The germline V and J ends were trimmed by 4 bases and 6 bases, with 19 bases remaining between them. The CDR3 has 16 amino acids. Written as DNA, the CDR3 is TGTGCCAGCAGTTACCGGAGCCAGGGGAGAGGAAACATTCAGTACTTC. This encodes CASSYRSQGRGNIQYF.

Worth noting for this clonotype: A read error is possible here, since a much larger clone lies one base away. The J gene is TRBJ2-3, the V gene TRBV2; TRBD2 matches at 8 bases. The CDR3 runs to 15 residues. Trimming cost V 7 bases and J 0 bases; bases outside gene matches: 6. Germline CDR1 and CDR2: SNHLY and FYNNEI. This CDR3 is CASIRTSGSTDTQYF. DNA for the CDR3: TGTGCCAGCATCCGTACTAGCGGAAGCACAGATACGCAGTATTTT.

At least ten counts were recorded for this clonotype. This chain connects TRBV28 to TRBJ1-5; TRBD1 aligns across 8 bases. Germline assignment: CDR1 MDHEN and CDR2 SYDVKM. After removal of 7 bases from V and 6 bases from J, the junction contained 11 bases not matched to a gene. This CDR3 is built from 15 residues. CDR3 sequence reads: CASTYQGAYGQPQHF. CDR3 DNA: TGTGCCAGCACGTATCAGGGGGCTTACGGTCAGCCCCAGCATTTT. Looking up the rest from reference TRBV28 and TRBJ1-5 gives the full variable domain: DVKVTQSSRYLVKRTGEKVFLECVQDMDHENMFWYRQDPGLGLRLIYFSYDVKMKEKGDIPEGYSVSREKKERFSLILESASTNQTSMYLCASTYQGAYGQPQHFGDGTRLSIL.

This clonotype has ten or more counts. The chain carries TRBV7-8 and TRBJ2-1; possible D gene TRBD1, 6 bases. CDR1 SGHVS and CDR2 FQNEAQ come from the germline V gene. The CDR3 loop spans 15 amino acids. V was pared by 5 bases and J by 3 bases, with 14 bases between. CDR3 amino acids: CASSPRGGGYNEQFF. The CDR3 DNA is TGTGCCAGCAGCCCCAGGGGTGGTGGCTACAATGAGCAGTTCTTC.